This is a list of T cell receptor beta chains from one sample in a study of cytomegalovirus exposure and HLA in healthy donors. Some clones are missing from TCRdb's copy, which holds only in-frame ones; the method was immunoSEQ multiplex PCR. The top ten hold about 13% of the sample, which has 100,000 to 150,000 clones, 77% seen once. Sequenced sample: PBMCs. Receptors were obtained from a woman aged 40 to 49 in good health and CMV-seropositive. CDR3s include the opening cysteine and the closing phenylalanine or tryptophan. A D gene is named only where the DNA matches it firmly. Only some rows state a clone size, as once, few, many or a class for expanded clones.

J | D | size | V | DNA | CDR3
TRBJ2-3 | . | few | TRBV4-1 | TGTGCCAGCAGCTTGTCGGGAGTAATGACAGATACGCAGTATTTT | CASSLSGVMTDTQYF
TRBJ1-5 | . | . | TRBV6-6 | TGTGCCAGCAGCCTCGACTCCGGCGGTCAGCCCCAGCATTTT | CASSLDSGGQPQHF
TRBJ2-5 | TRBD1 | . | TRBV30 | TGTGCCAGGGGACAGGGCAAAGAGACCCAGTACTTC | CARGQGKETQYF
TRBJ2-1 | TRBD2 | . | TRBV25-1 | TGTGCCAGCAGTGCCAGCGGGAGGACCCGCTCCTACAATGAGCAGTTCTTC | CASSASGRTRSYNEQFF
TRBJ2-2 | . | . | TRBV7-2 | TGTGCCAGCAGCCAGGGCGGGACAGCGATCGGGGAGCTGTTTTTT | CASSQGGTAIGELFF
TRBJ1-1 | . | once | TRBV28 | TGTGCCAGCAGGTCGACAGACACTGAAGCTTTCTTT | CASRSTDTEAFF
TRBJ2-7 | TRBD1 | . | TRBV6-5 | TGTGCCAGCAGTTATACGACAGGGGGCGAGGGAGGCGAGCAGTACTTC | CASSYTTGGEGGEQYF
TRBJ2-3 | TRBD2 | . | TRBV10-3 | TGTGCCATCAGTCCTCGACTAGCGGGCACAGATACGCAGTATTTT | CAISPRLAGTDTQYF
TRBJ1-1 | TRBD1 | . | TRBV6-5 | TGTGCCAGCAGCCGACGACAGGGGTTGGACACTGAAGCTTTCTTT | CASSRRQGLDTEAFF
TRBJ1-5 | TRBD1 | . | TRBV6-1 | TGTGCCAGCGGGACAGATAGCAATCAGCCCCAGCATTTT | CASGTDSNQPQHF
TRBJ2-2 | . | . | TRBV5-1 | TGCGCCAGCAGCCCCCAGGGGCTTACAGCTTCGGGGGAGCTGTTTTTT | CASSPQGLTASGELFF
TRBJ1-1 | . | . | TRBV6-6 | TGTGCCAGCAAAGAAACAGGGTTGGCTGAAGCTTTCTTT | CASKETGLAEAFF
TRBJ2-7 | TRBD2 | . | TRBV6-1 | TGTGCCAGCAGTGAAACCCACGGGGGGGGTTCTCAGCAGTACTTC | CASSETHGGGSQQYF
TRBJ2-7 | TRBD1 | . | TRBV29-1 | TGCAGCGGCAGGGGGCGCGTTGGCGGCGAGCAGTACTTC | CSGRGRVGGEQYF
TRBJ2-5 | TRBD1 | . | TRBV5-1 | TGCGCCAGCAGCCCGACAGGGGTGGAGACCCAGTACTTC | CASSPTGVETQYF
TRBJ2-7 | TRBD1 | . | TRBV5-1 | TGCGCCAGCAGGCCGGGACAGGGCTCCTACGAGCAGTACTTC | CASRPGQGSYEQYF
TRBJ2-7 | . | . | TRBV5-1 | TGCGCCAGCAGCCCAGCTGGCCCGGGAGAGCAGTACTTC | CASSPAGPGEQYF
TRBJ1-1 | . | many | TRBV30 | TGTGCCTGGAGTGTCCCCTTCGGGACTGAAGCTTTCTTT | CAWSVPFGTEAFF
TRBJ2-2 | TRBD2 | . | TRBV6-6 | TGTGCCAGCAGAGGGACTAGCGGCTACACCGGGGAGCTGTTTTTT | CASRGTSGYTGELFF
TRBJ1-1 | TRBD1 | . | TRBV19 | TGTGCCAGTAGCCCCCGACAGGGTGCTTTACGGAACACTGAAGCTTTCTTT | CASSPRQGALRNTEAFF
TRBJ2-1 | TRBD2 | . | TRBV10-3 | TGTGCCATCGGCGGGAGGGCCTTCCTCTACAATGAGCAGTTCTTC | CAIGGRAFLYNEQFF
TRBJ2-5 | TRBD1 | . | TRBV5-1 | TGCGCCAGCAGCCGGACAGGGGTGGAAATAGAGACCCAGTACTTC | CASSRTGVEIETQYF
TRBJ1-1 | . | . | TRBV6-5 | TGTGCCAGCAGTTACGGCGGGGCTACTATGAACACTGAAGCTTTCTTT | CASSYGGATMNTEAFF
TRBJ2-2 | . | . | TRBV28 | TGTGCCAGCAGTTTTCAGGGAATCGGGGAGCTGTTTTTT | CASSFQGIGELFF
TRBJ2-1 | TRBD2 | . | TRBV30 | TGTGCCTGGAGTGTACTAGCGGGAGGGCCCTATGAGCAGTTCTTC | CAWSVLAGGPYEQFF
TRBJ2-5 | TRBD1 | . | TRBV5-1 | TGCGCCAGCAGCTTCGGGACAGGAGGAGAGACCCAGTACTTC | CASSFGTGGETQYF
TRBJ1-3 | TRBD1 | . | TRBV29-1 | TGCAGCGCTATCACAGGGGCGAGCTCTGGAAATACCATATATTTT | CSAITGASSGNTIYF
TRBJ2-3 | . | once | TRBV5-1 | TGCGCCAGCAGTGCGCGGAGTCCCACAGATACGCAGTATTTT | CASSARSPTDTQYF
TRBJ2-1 | TRBD2 | once | TRBV28 | TGTGCCAGCCAGACCGGGACTAACTACAATGAGCAGTTCTTC | CASQTGTNYNEQFF
TRBJ2-2 | . | few | TRBV28 | TGTGCCAGCAGTCCCCCCGGTGGAGCCGGGGAGCTGTTTTTT | CASSPPGGAGELFF
TRBJ2-3 | TRBD2 | few | TRBV11-2 | TGTGCCAGCAGCTTATCAACTAGCGGGGGCCTAGATACGCAGTATTTT | CASSLSTSGGLDTQYF
TRBJ1-2 | . | . | TRBV6-6 | TGTGCCAGCAGTTACACCGGGAACCTTAACTATGGCTACACCTTC | CASSYTGNLNYGYTF
TRBJ2-7 | . | . | TRBV7-2 | TGTGCCAGCAGCTTTCGCTACGAGCAGTACTTC | CASSFRYEQYF
TRBJ1-1 | TRBD1 | . | TRBV30 | TGTGCCTGGAGTGCGGACAGGGACACTGAAGCTTTCTTT | CAWSADRDTEAFF
TRBJ1-1 | . | . | TRBV25-1 | TGTGCCAGCAGTGAATTAACAAATGTGAACACTGAAGCTTTCTTT | CASSELTNVNTEAFF
TRBJ1-1 | TRBD1 | . | TRBV15 | TGTGCCACCAGCAGAGGGAAGGGGGCCGATCAGGACACTGAAGCTTTCTTT | CATSRGKGADQDTEAFF
TRBJ2-7 | TRBD2 | . | TRBV30 | TGTGCCTGGAGTACCGGGACTAGCGGGAGGATCACCTACGAGCAGTACTTC | CAWSTGTSGRITYEQYF
TRBJ2-6 | TRBD1 | once | TRBV19 | TGTGCCAGTAGTAAAGACAGGGTTGGGGCCAACGTCCTGACTTTC | CASSKDRVGANVLTF
TRBJ2-1 | TRBD2 | . | TRBV7-8 | TGTGCCAGCAGCTTAGTGTCTAGCGGGACCTACAATGAGCAGTTCTTC | CASSLVSSGTYNEQFF
TRBJ1-2 | TRBD1 | . | TRBV6-5 | TGTGCCAGCAGCAGAACAGGGGGGGACTATGGCTACACCTTC | CASSRTGGDYGYTF
TRBJ1-5 | . | few | TRBV5-5 | TGTGCCAGCAGCTTGGACATTTTCAATCAGCCCCAGCATTTT | CASSLDIFNQPQHF
TRBJ2-3 | . | . | TRBV5-1 | TGCGCCAGCAGCGACGCCCTATCTTCCGGACTATGGGTAGATACGCAGTATTTT | CASSDALSSGLWVDTQYF
TRBJ2-2 | . | once | TRBV5-4 | TGTGCCAGCAGCTTGGGGGATAGCGGTTTCACCGGGGAGCTGTTTTTT | CASSLGDSGFTGELFF
TRBJ2-7 | . | . | TRBV4-2 | TGTGCCAGCAGCCAAGATGAGAACAGTCAGTACGAGCAGTACTTC | CASSQDENSQYEQYF
TRBJ2-7 | . | . | TRBV27 | TGTGCCAGCAGTAGGTTCTCCGGAGACTACGAGCAGTACTTC | CASSRFSGDYEQYF